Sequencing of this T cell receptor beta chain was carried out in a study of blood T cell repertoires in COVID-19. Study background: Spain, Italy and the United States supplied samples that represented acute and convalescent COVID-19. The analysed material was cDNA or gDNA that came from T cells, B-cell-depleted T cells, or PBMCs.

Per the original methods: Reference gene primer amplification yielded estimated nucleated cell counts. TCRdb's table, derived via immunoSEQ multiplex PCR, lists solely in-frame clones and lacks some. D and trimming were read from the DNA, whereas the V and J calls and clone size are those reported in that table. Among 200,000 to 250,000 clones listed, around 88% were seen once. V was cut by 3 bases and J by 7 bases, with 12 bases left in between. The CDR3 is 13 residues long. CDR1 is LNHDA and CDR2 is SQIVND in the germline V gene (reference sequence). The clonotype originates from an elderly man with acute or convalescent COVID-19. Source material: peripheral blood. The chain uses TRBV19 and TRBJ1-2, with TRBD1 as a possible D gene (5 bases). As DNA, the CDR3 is TGTGCCAGTAGTATGTCGCAGGGTGGTGGCTACACCTTC. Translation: CASSMSQGGGYTF.